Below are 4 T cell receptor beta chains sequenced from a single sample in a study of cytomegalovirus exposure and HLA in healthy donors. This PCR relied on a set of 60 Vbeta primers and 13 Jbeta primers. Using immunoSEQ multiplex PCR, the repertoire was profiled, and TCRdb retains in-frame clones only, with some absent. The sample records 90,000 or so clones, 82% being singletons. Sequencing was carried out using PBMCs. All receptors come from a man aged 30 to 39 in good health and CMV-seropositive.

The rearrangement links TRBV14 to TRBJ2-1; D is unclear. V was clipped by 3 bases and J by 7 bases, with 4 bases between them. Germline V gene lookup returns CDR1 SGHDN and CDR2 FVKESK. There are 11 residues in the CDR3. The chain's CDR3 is CASSHRNEQFF. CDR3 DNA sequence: TGTGCCAGCAGCCACAGAAATGAGCAGTTCTTC.

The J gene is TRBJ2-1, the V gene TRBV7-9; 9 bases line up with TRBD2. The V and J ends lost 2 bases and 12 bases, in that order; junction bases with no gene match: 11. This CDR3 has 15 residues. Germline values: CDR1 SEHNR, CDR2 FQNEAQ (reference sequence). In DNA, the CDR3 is TGTGCCAGCAGCTTATCGGCTAGCGGGATTAGCGGGCAGTTCTTC. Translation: CASSLSASGISGQFF. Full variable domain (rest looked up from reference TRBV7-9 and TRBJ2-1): DTGVSQNPRHKITKRGQNVTFRCDPISEHNRLYWYRQTLGQGPEFLTYFQNEAQLEKSRLLSDRFSAERPKGSFSTLEIQRTEQGDSAMYLCASSLSASGISGQFFGPGTRLTVL.

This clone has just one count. The CDR3 DNA reads TGTGCCAGCAATCCCGAAGACAGGTTTCTCAATCAGCCCCAGCATTTT. It is translated as CASNPEDRFLNQPQHF. J is TRBJ1-5 and V is TRBV28, with D perhaps matching TRBD1 (6 bases). This CDR3 has 16 residues. The V and J ends lost 7 bases and 3 bases respectively, with 19 bases between them. CDR1 and CDR2 (germline): MDHEN, SYDVKM.

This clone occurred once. For the CDR3, the DNA is TGTGCCATCAGTGAGAACTATGGCGGGACAGGGAAGGACTATGGCTACACCTTC. Its protein is CAISENYGGTGKDYGYTF. The rearrangement joins TRBV10-3 to TRBJ1-2; 9 bases map to TRBD1. Germline-derived CDR1 and CDR2 are ENHRY and SYGVKD. After removal of 2 bases from V and 3 bases from J, the junction contained 13 bases not matched to a gene. There are 18 residues in the CDR3.